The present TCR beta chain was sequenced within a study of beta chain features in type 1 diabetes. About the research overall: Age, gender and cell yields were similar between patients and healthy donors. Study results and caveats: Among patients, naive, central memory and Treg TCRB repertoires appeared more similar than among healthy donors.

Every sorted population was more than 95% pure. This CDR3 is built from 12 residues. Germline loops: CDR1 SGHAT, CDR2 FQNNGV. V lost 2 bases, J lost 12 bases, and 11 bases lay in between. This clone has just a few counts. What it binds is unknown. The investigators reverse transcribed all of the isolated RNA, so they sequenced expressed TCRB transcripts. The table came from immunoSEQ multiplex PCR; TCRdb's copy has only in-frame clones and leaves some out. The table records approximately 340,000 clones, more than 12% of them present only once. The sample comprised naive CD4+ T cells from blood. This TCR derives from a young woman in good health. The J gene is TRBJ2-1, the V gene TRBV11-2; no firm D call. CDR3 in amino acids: CASSLSPLGQFF. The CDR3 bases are TGTGCCAGCAGCTTATCCCCCCTCGGGCAGTTCTTC.